These 24 T cell receptor beta chains were all obtained from the same sample, sequenced in a study of OX40 agonist ivuxolimab in advanced cancers. Here immunoSEQ multiplex PCR was the method, and the copy in TCRdb shows in-frame clones only, minus some. In the table there are approximately 70,000 clones, roughly 92% of which are singletons. The sequenced sample was CD4+ or CD8+ T cells sorted from blood, obtained in a trial of the OX40 agonist ivuxolimab. The receptors derive from an adult with an advanced solid tumor such as melanoma, head and neck, liver or kidney cancer.

The genes are TRBV14 and TRBJ2-2, with 7 bases aligning to TRBD2. Germline lookup yields CDR1 SGHDN and CDR2 FVKESK. Trimming took 4 bases from V and 5 from J; bases not matched to a gene: 7. The CDR3 totals 15 residues. CDR3 residues: CASSRTRSGTGELFF. For the CDR3, the DNA is TGTGCCAGCAGCCGGACTAGATCGGGGACCGGGGAGCTGTTTTTT.

J is TRBJ2-2 and V is TRBV2; unclear D gene. The germline gives CDR1 SNHLY, CDR2 FYNNEI. Trimming took off 10 bases at V and 0 bases at J, with 12 bases between the two ends. This CDR3 has 14 residues. The CDR3 bases are TGTGCCATATCCACACAGCCGAACACCGGGGAGCTGTTTTTT. Its protein product is CAISTQPNTGELFF.

The chain combines TRBV30 with TRBJ2-7; TRBD2 agrees at 9 bases. J was trimmed by 5 bases and V by 4 bases; bases with no gene match: 6. From germline, CDR1 is GTSNPN and CDR2 SVGIG (reference sequence). This CDR3 contains 13 residues. CDR3 residues: CAWTSGAWDEQYF. The CDR3 DNA reads TGTGCCTGGACTAGCGGGGCGTGGGACGAGCAGTACTTC.

The sample holds one count of this clone. The chain is built from TRBV9 and TRBJ2-3; D unresolved. The V and J ends lost 3 bases and 2 bases respectively, with 4 bases between them. Germline values: CDR1 SGDLS, CDR2 YYNGEE. The length of the CDR3 is 12 residues. CDR3 sequence (DNA): TGTGCCAGCAGCGCCGACACAGATACGCAGTATTTT. Translated, it gives CASSADTDTQYF. The entire variable domain, with the rest obtained from reference TRBV9 and TRBJ2-3, is as follows: DSGVTQTPKHLITATGQRVTLRCSPRSGDLSVYWYQQSLDQGLQFLIQYYNGEERAKGNILERFSAQQFPDLHSELNLSSLELGDSALYFCASSADTDTQYFGPGTRLTVL.

V usage is TRBV4-1 and J usage is TRBJ2-3, with 15 bases that match TRBD2. Trimming took 5 bases from V and 3 from J; bases not matched to a gene: 6. CDR1 and CDR2 from the germline V gene are MGHRA and YSYEKL. This CDR3 spans 17 amino acids. The CDR3 bases are TGCGCCAGCAGCAAAGGACTAGCGGGAGGGGGTACAGATACGCAGTATTTT. Translating gives CASSKGLAGGGTDTQYF.

This chain joins TRBV30 and TRBJ2-3; TRBD2 matches at 14 bases. With 5 bases clipped from V and 6 bases from J, the junction kept 4 bases outside the gene matches. CDR1 is GTSNPN, CDR2 SVGIG, per germline (reference sequence). This CDR3 region has 14 residues. The CDR3 DNA is TGTGCCTGGTGTCGGACTAGCGGGGGGGATACGCAGTATTTT. Translated, it gives CAWCRTSGGDTQYF.

The gene calls are TRBV14 and TRBJ2-2; D not certain. The V end was cut by 1 base, the J end by 1 base, with 10 bases between. This CDR3 has 16 amino acids. Germline lookup yields CDR1 SGHDN and CDR2 FVKESK. In DNA, the CDR3 is TGTGCCAGCAGCCAAGGGCGGCGGATGAACACCGGGGAGCTGTTTTTT. Amino acid sequence: CASSQGRRMNTGELFF.

The chain couples TRBV19 to TRBJ2-1; 12 bases line up with TRBD2. The CDR3 runs 15 residues. Unmatched junction bases numbered 6, after V lost 6 bases and J lost 6 bases. Germline assignment: CDR1 LNHDA and CDR2 SQIVND (reference sequence). CDR3 DNA sequence: TGTGCCAGTAGCCCGACTAGCGGGAGCGTCAATGAGCAGTTCTTC. Translating it yields CASSPTSGSVNEQFF.

The chain recombines TRBV27 with TRBJ2-1, with a possible D match to TRBD1 (5 bases). This CDR3 is 15 amino acids long. CDR1 and CDR2 from the germline V gene are MNHEY and SMNVEV (reference sequence). V lost 6 bases and J 0 bases, leaving 12 bases between the germline ends. The CDR3 DNA is TGTGCCAGCAGCCCAAGGGGAAGCTCCTACAATGAGCAGTTCTTC. This sequence encodes CASSPRGSSYNEQFF.

The chain combines TRBV19 with TRBJ2-3, with D hard to call. This CDR3 has 15 residues. V shed 2 bases and J shed 5 bases, with 14 bases lying between them. Germline-derived CDR1 and CDR2 are LNHDA and SQIVND (reference sequence). This CDR3 is CASSISSRVGDTQYF. The CDR3 nucleotides read TGTGCCAGTAGTATATCCAGCCGGGTTGGAGATACGCAGTATTTT. Complete variable domain (other parts from reference TRBV19 and TRBJ2-3): DGGITQSPKYLFRKEGQNVTLSCEQNLNHDAMYWYRQDPGQGLRLIYYSQIVNDFQKGDIAEGYSVSREKKESFPLTVTSAQKNPTAFYLCASSISSRVGDTQYFGPGTRLTVL.

The rearrangement joins TRBV18 to TRBJ2-7; 9 positions agree with TRBD1. The V gene end was trimmed by 3 bases and the J gene end by 6 bases; junction bases not matched to a gene: 6. The germline CDR1 and CDR2 sequences are KGHSH and LQKENI. CDR3 length equals 14 residues. DNA for the CDR3: TGTGCCAGCTCACCCCCGGGACAGGGAGGCGAGCAGTACTTC. Residues: CASSPPGQGGEQYF. The full variable domain, completed using reference TRBV18 and TRBJ2-7, is NAGVMQNPRHLVRRRGQEARLRCSPMKGHSHVYWYRQLPEEGLKFMVYLQKENIIDESGMPKERFSAEFPKEGPSILRIQQVVRGDSAAYFCASSPPGQGGEQYFGPGTRLTVT.

V and J are TRBV7-2 and TRBJ2-5; D remains ambiguous. Trimming stripped 5 bases from V and 2 bases from J, with 9 bases between. The germline V gene encodes CDR1 SGHTA and CDR2 FQGNSA. The CDR3 loop spans 13 amino acids. The CDR3 sequence: CASSPRQQETQYF. The CDR3 region has the DNA TGTGCCAGCAGCCCCCGGCAGCAAGAGACCCAGTACTTC.

The genes are TRBV21-1 and TRBJ2-2; the DNA was not used to check the table's D call, TRBD1. TRBV21-1 is reported as a pseudogene. The CDR3 contains 16 residues. CDR3 loop: CASSPSTGCESGELFF. The CDR3 bases are TGTGCCAGCAGCCCCTCGACAGGGTGTGAATCCGGGGAGCTGTTTTTT.

The rearrangement joins TRBV18 to TRBJ1-5; 11 bases match TRBD1. The CDR3 runs 15 residues. Trimming cost V 8 bases and J 6 bases; bases outside gene matches: 9. Germline-derived CDR1 and CDR2 are KGHSH and LQKENI. The CDR3 sequence: CASTTGQGVGQPQHF. The CDR3 DNA follows: TGTGCCAGCACTACGGGACAGGGGGTAGGTCAGCCCCAGCATTTT.

The gene calls are TRBV5-4 and TRBJ1-1; D uncertain. V was pared by 0 bases and J by 4 bases, with 7 bases between. The CDR3 contains 13 residues. CDR1 SGHNT and CDR2 YYREEE come from the germline V gene (reference sequence). CDR3 protein: CASSLDKATEAFF. DNA of the CDR3: TGTGCCAGCAGCTTGGACAAAGCCACTGAAGCTTTCTTT. Looking up the rest from reference TRBV5-4 and TRBJ1-1 gives the full variable domain: ETGVTQSPTHLIKTRGQQVTLRCSSQSGHNTVSWYQQALGQGPQFIFQYYREEENGRGNFPPRFSGLQFPNYSSELNVNALELDDSALYLCASSLDKATEAFFGQGTRLTVV.

This rearrangement joins TRBV6-5 to TRBJ2-7, with 9 bases fitting TRBD2. V shed 0 bases, J shed 4 bases, and the junction held 4 bases outside the gene matches. There are 15 residues in the CDR3. Germline V gives CDR1 MNHEY, CDR2 SVGAGI. The CDR3 DNA reads as TGTGCCAGCAGTTACTCGACTAGCGGAGGTTACGAGCAGTACTTC. Its protein is CASSYSTSGGYEQYF.

The chain employs TRBV14 and TRBJ2-7; 8 bases match TRBD2. V was pared by 5 bases and J by 6 bases, with 6 bases of the junction left unmatched. This CDR3 is 13 amino acids long. The germline V gene encodes CDR1 SGHDN and CDR2 FVKESK. The CDR3 is CASSEGLGREQYF. The CDR3 DNA sequence: TGTGCCAGCAGCGAGGGACTAGGTCGCGAGCAGTACTTC.

The V gene is TRBV19, the J gene TRBJ1-5; the D is unclear. Trimming took 10 bases from V and 1 from J, leaving 11 bases between them. The CDR3 covers 13 residues. From germline, CDR1 is LNHDA and CDR2 SQIVND (reference sequence). CDR3 loop: CATSTTSNQPQHF. CDR3 DNA: TGTGCCACCTCGACAACGAGCAATCAGCCCCAGCATTTT.

The rearrangement links TRBV18 to TRBJ2-1; 11 bases agree with TRBD2. The V segment lost 1 base and the J segment 9 bases; nucleotides outside the gene matches: 11. The CDR3 is 17 amino acids. CDR1 is KGHSH, CDR2 LQKENI, per germline. CDR3 nucleotides: TGTGCCAGCTCACCACAAATAGCGGGAGGGCCCTTCGGTGAGCAGTTCTTC. It specifies CASSPQIAGGPFGEQFF.

The chain links TRBV5-3 to TRBJ1-2; D is uncertain. TRBV5-3 is labeled an ORF, and its function is uncertain. V lost 1 base and J 4 bases, leaving 11 bases between the germline ends. CDR3 size: 14 residues. The CDR3 protein is CARSLPGCFYGYTF. CDR3 DNA: TGTGCCAGAAGCTTGCCAGGATGTTTCTATGGCTACACCTTC.

The genes are TRBV30 and TRBJ2-7; 11 bases are shared with TRBD2. Germline trimming cut 3 bases from V and 4 bases from J; bases unmatched to any gene: 11. The germline gives CDR1 GTSNPN, CDR2 SVGIG (reference sequence). The CDR3 length is 16 residues. In nucleotides, the CDR3 is TGTGCCTGGAGCCCCGGGGGTACTAGCGGGAGATACGAGCAGTACTTC. Translating it yields CAWSPGGTSGRYEQYF. The full variable domain, its missing parts supplied by reference TRBV30 and TRBJ2-7, is SQTIHQWPATLVQPVGSPLSLECTVEGTSNPNLYWYRQAAGRGLQLLFYSVGIGQISSEVPQNLSASRPQDRQFILSSKKLLLSDSGFYLCAWSPGGTSGRYEQYFGPGTRLTVT.

The chain employs TRBV5-5 and TRBJ2-3; D could derive from TRBD1 or TRBD2 (6 bases each). The CDR3 spans 15 residues. Trimming cost V 2 bases and J 2 bases, with 12 bases left between them. Germline lookup yields CDR1 SGHKS and CDR2 YYEKEE (reference sequence). CDR3 coding DNA: TGTGCCAGCAGCTTCTCGGGGGCTTACACAGATACGCAGTATTTT. It is translated as CASSFSGAYTDTQYF.

The rearrangement joins TRBV30 to TRBJ2-7; the D is unclear. V was clipped by 0 bases and J by 2 bases, with 14 bases between them. This CDR3 has 15 residues. CDR1 GTSNPN and CDR2 SVGIG come from the germline V gene (reference sequence). CDR3 nucleotides: TGTGCCTGGAGTGTAAGTTCAGTTACAGCCTACGAGCAGTACTTC. Translating it yields CAWSVSSVTAYEQYF.

This clone was detected only once. CDR3 protein: CASSTGLVQETQYF. The CDR3 DNA follows: TGTGCCAGCAGCACGGGACTTGTCCAAGAGACCCAGTACTTC. V and J are TRBV5-6 and TRBJ2-5; possibly TRBD2 for D (6 bases). Trimming pared 4 bases from V and 1 base from J, leaving 11 bases between. The CDR3 is made up of 14 amino acids. Germline-derived CDR1 and CDR2 are SGHDT and YYEEEE.